The 26 T cell receptor beta chains given below trace back to one sample, sequenced in a study of blood T cell repertoires in COVID-19 (TCRdb year 2020). The receptor library was made with the immunoSEQ multiplex PCR assay. Not all clones reach the TCRdb copy of this immuneACCESS table, which keeps in-frame sequences only. Checked studies attribute under half of the gap to unresolved V genes and leave the rest unexplained. This sample has 150,000 to 200,000 clones in its table, and approximately 81% of those were observed once. The ten largest account for around a sixth of the sample. The sequenced sample consisted of peripheral blood. Receptors originate from a person aged 65 to 85 with COVID-19, enrolled during active disease.

The CDR3 nucleotides are TGTGCCAGCAGGGCTGGACAGCCGAATCAGCCCCAGCATTTT. Translated, it gives CASRAGQPNQPQHF. This sequence joins TRBV2 and TRBJ1-5, with D tentatively TRBD1 (6 bases). V lost 6 bases and J lost 4, with 13 bases in between. The CDR3 covers 14 residues. CDR1 and CDR2 from the germline V gene are SNHLY and FYNNEI.

The J gene is TRBJ2-7, the V gene TRBV24-1, with 8 bases aligning to TRBD1. V lost 9 bases to trimming and J lost 2 bases; unmatched junction nucleotides: 8. There are 14 residues in the CDR3. Per germline, CDR1 KGHDR and CDR2 SFDVKD. The DNA for the CDR3 is TGTGCCACCGGTCAGGGGGCGCCGACCTACGAGCAGTACTTC. This gives the protein CATGQGAPTYEQYF.

This rearrangement joins TRBV5-1 to TRBJ2-1; 7 nucleotides match TRBD2. The CDR3 totals 15 residues. Germline V gives CDR1 SGHRS, CDR2 YFSETQ. After removal of 4 bases from V and 4 bases from J, the junction contained 8 bases not matched to a gene. CDR3 residues: CASSPASGSYNEQFF. CDR3 nucleotide sequence: TGCGCCAGCAGCCCCGCTAGCGGATCGTACAATGAGCAGTTCTTC.

The V gene is TRBV3-1 (or the pseudogene TRBV3-2), the J gene TRBJ2-7; 12 nucleotides agree with TRBD2. The V gene's germline CDR1 is LGHDT and CDR2 YNNKEL (reference sequence). The V and J ends lost 1 base and 12 bases, in that order; junction bases with no gene match: 4. The CDR3 length is 13 residues. The CDR3 sequence is CASSQGTSGTSYF. DNA of the CDR3: TGTGCCAGCAGCCAAGGGACTAGCGGGACATCGTACTTC.

This CDR3 is CASTRPGQGRNYGYTF. The CDR3 DNA sequence: TGCGCCAGCACCCGACCGGGACAGGGGCGGAACTATGGCTACACCTTC. The chain joins TRBV23-1 to TRBJ1-2; 10 bases fit TRBD1. TRBV23-1 carries the ORF label, with uncertain function. V shed 7 bases and J 2 bases; nucleotides not matched to a gene: 10. This CDR3 contains 16 residues.

V is TRBV11-2 and J is TRBJ2-1; 11 positions match TRBD2. Germline V gene lookup returns CDR1 SGHAT and CDR2 FQNNGV. There are 15 residues in the CDR3. V was pared by 5 bases and J by 4 bases, with 4 bases of the junction left unmatched. The CDR3: CASSPLAGGYNEQFF. DNA for the CDR3: TGTGCCAGCAGCCCTCTAGCGGGGGGATACAATGAGCAGTTCTTC.

As for this clone: The sample carries other DNA sequences with the same CDR3. The genes are TRBV5-1 and TRBJ1-5, with 7 bases matching TRBD1. J lost 0 bases, V lost 1 base, and 1 base had no gene match. CDR1 is SGHRS, CDR2 YFSETQ, per germline. This CDR3 spans 15 amino acids. CDR3 sequence: CASSLTGDSNQPQHF. For the CDR3, the DNA is TGCGCCAGCAGCTTGACAGGGGATAGCAATCAGCCCCAGCATTTT. The full variable domain, completed using reference TRBV5-1 and TRBJ1-5, is KAGVTQTPRYLIKTRGQQVTLSCSPISGHRSVSWYQQTPGQGLQFLFEYFSETQRNKGNFPGRFSGRQFSNSRSEMNVSTLELGDSALYLCASSLTGDSNQPQHFGDGTRLSIL.

As to this clone: Other nucleotide sequences in the sample specify the same CDR3. The V call is TRBV3-1 (or the pseudogene TRBV3-2), the J call TRBJ2-7; D is possibly TRBD2 (6 bases). The CDR3 runs 13 residues. Germline V lookup: CDR1 LGHDT, CDR2 YNNKEL (reference sequence). With 4 bases removed from V and 2 bases from J, the gap between germline ends came to 9 bases. This chain's CDR3 is CASSPGTAYEQYF. In nucleotides, the CDR3 is TGTGCCAGCAGCCCCGGGACTGCCTACGAGCAGTACTTC.

This clone was found once. This chain uses TRBV11-1 with TRBJ2-5; a weak D match, TRBD1 (5 bases). Germline loops: CDR1 SGHAT, CDR2 FQDESV (reference sequence). Trimming pared 1 base from V and 4 bases from J, leaving 7 bases between. There are 13 residues in the CDR3. For the CDR3, the DNA is TGTGCCAGCAGCTTAGGGGGCCGAGAGACCCAGTACTTC. Encoded protein: CASSLGGRETQYF. Full variable domain (outside the CDR3, taken from reference TRBV11-1 and TRBJ2-5): EAEVAQSPRYKITEKSQAVAFWCDPISGHATLYWYRQILGQGPELLVQFQDESVVDDSQLPKDRFSAERLKGVDSTLKIQPAELGDSAMYLCASSLGGRETQYFGPGTRLLVL.

The V call is TRBV6-6, the J call TRBJ2-7; 7 bases map to TRBD1. The CDR3 totals 15 residues. J lost 2 bases, V lost 0 bases, and 4 bases had no gene match. From germline, CDR1 is MNHNY and CDR2 SVGAGI (reference sequence). The chain's CDR3 is CASSYSGQLAYEQYF. CDR3 DNA sequence: TGTGCCAGCAGTTACTCGGGACAGCTGGCCTACGAGCAGTACTTC.

J is TRBJ2-5 and V is TRBV10-3, with TRBD2 identical over 15 bases. CDR1 and CDR2 from the germline V gene are ENHRY and SYGVKD. Losses at the gene ends were 8 bases for V and 3 bases for J; bases not matched to a gene: 1. The CDR3 is 14 residues long. The CDR3 nucleotides are TGTGCCATCGGGACTAGCGGGGGGAAAGAGACCCAGTACTTC. Translated, it gives CAIGTSGGKETQYF.

V gene TRBV28 combines with J gene TRBJ1-1; D remains unclear. The CDR3 spans 15 residues. Germline V gene data show CDR1 as MDHEN and CDR2 as SYDVKM. Between the trimmed V and J ends, which lost 0 bases and 7 bases, there was a span of 15 bases. Here the CDR3 reads CASSLWGVGTVEAFF. The CDR3 DNA reads TGTGCCAGCAGTTTATGGGGTGTCGGAACAGTTGAAGCTTTCTTT.

The gene calls are TRBV19 and TRBJ1-2; D gene uncertain. Germline-derived CDR1 and CDR2 are LNHDA and SQIVND (reference sequence). The CDR3 spans 14 residues. Trimming removed 5 bases at V and 3 bases at J, with 13 bases between. CDR3 protein: CASSSQRSDYGYTF. CDR3 sequence (DNA): TGTGCCAGTAGTTCACAGAGATCCGACTATGGCTACACCTTC.

This chain links TRBV21-1 with TRBJ1-3; the table's D gene call, TRBD1, was not cross checked with the DNA. TRBV21-1 is marked as a pseudogene. The CDR3 length is 19 residues. CDR3 protein: CASSPVRGTPGSSGNTIYF. CDR3 bases: TGTGCCAGCAGCCCAGTTAGAGGGACACCAGGTTCCTCTGGAAACACCATATATTTT.

The chain joins TRBV19 to TRBJ2-3; 9 positions match TRBD1. CDR1 is LNHDA, CDR2 SQIVND, per germline (reference sequence). The CDR3 contains 16 residues. J lost 2 bases, V lost 7 bases, and 10 bases had no gene match. Here the CDR3 reads CASTNPGTGNTDTQYF. The CDR3 region has the DNA TGTGCCAGTACCAATCCTGGGACAGGGAACACAGATACGCAGTATTTT.

This rearrangement joins TRBV11-1 to TRBJ2-3; D gene ambiguous. V lost 8 bases and J 6 bases, leaving 15 bases between the germline ends. The V gene's germline CDR1 is SGHAT and CDR2 FQDESV (reference sequence). This CDR3 is 13 amino acids long. The DNA of the CDR3 is TGTGCCAGCTCCCTGGGTTTAGCTGATACGCAGTATTTT. Its translation is CASSLGLADTQYF.

This clone has a handful of counts. The CDR3 DNA sequence: TGTGCCAGCAGCTTATCAGGGGGCAATCAGCCCCAGCATTTT. This codes for CASSLSGGNQPQHF. V and J are TRBV7-8 and TRBJ1-5; weak D call: TRBD1 (6 bases). Germline CDR1 reads SGHVS; CDR2 reads FQNEAQ. The CDR3 extends over 14 amino acids. The V end lost 2 bases, the J end lost 2 bases, and 7 bases lay between the germline ends.

The chain links TRBV7-8 to TRBJ2-2, with TRBD2 matching 8 bases. Germline V gene lookup returns CDR1 SGHVS and CDR2 FQNEAQ. J lost 4 bases, V lost 8 bases, and 21 bases had no gene match. CDR3 length: 19 residues. CDR3 nucleotides: TGTGCCAGCCAACCCGAGGCTAGCGGGCTCCGCGGGGGCACCGGGGAGCTGTTTTTT. Translation gives CASQPEASGLRGGTGELFF.

This chain connects TRBV11-2 to TRBJ2-1; TRBD2 agrees at 14 bases. Germline CDR1 is SGHAT and CDR2 is FQNNGV. The CDR3 runs 16 residues. Trimming took 6 bases from V and 6 from J; bases not matched to a gene: 7. The CDR3 sequence is CASRPATSGRANEQFF. CDR3 nucleotides: TGTGCCAGCAGACCAGCGACTAGCGGGAGGGCCAATGAGCAGTTCTTC.

The chain joins TRBV5-1 to TRBJ2-7; 8 bases align to TRBD1. The CDR3 has 14 amino acids. Unmatched junction bases numbered 9, after V lost 4 bases and J lost 6 bases. Germline values: CDR1 SGHRS, CDR2 YFSETQ. The CDR3 DNA sequence: TGCGCCAGCAGCCAAGGGACAGGTCCCCTCGAGCAGTACTTC. Translation gives CASSQGTGPLEQYF.

This chain connects TRBV5-6 to TRBJ1-5; tentative D call: TRBD1 (5 bases). The CDR3 has 14 amino acids. The germline gives CDR1 SGHDT, CDR2 YYEEEE. V was cut by 1 base and J by 4 bases, with 9 bases left in between. The CDR3: CASSLYRQNQPQHF. CDR3 DNA: TGTGCCAGCAGCTTGTACCGACAGAATCAGCCCCAGCATTTT.

This clone is a singleton in its sample. The V and J genes are TRBV18 and TRBJ1-1; possible D gene TRBD1, 5 bases. The CDR3 loop spans 14 amino acids. Trimming shortened V by 3 bases and J by 5 bases, and 13 bases separated the two germline ends. Germline values: CDR1 KGHSH, CDR2 LQKENI. The chain's CDR3 is CASSPGGVGTEAFF. The DNA for the CDR3 is TGTGCCAGCTCACCGGGAGGGGTGGGGACTGAAGCTTTCTTT.

The chain combines TRBV29-1 with TRBJ1-1; D remains ambiguous. V shed 7 bases and J shed 3 bases, with 6 bases lying between them. This CDR3 is 10 amino acids long. Germline V CDR1 and CDR2: SQVTM, ANQGSEA. CDR3 DNA: TGCAGCGCTCTCGACACTGAAGCTTTCTTT. Its translation is CSALDTEAFF.

The chain carries TRBV12-3 or TRBV12-4 and TRBJ2-2; D not resolved. V lost 3 bases and J 5 bases, leaving 7 bases between the germline ends. CDR3 size: 13 residues. The CDR3 region is CASSFPRTGELFF. The CDR3 region has the DNA TGTGCCAGCAGTTTTCCCCGGACCGGGGAGCTGTTTTTT.

This rearrangement joins TRBV6-5 to TRBJ2-7; possibly TRBD2 for D (5 bases). Germline-derived CDR1 and CDR2 are MNHEY and SVGAGI. Trimming took 7 bases from V and 6 from J, leaving 16 bases between them. CDR3 length: 13 amino acids. The CDR3 is CASTTRWGAEQYF. In DNA, the CDR3 is TGTGCCAGCACTACTAGGTGGGGTGCCGAGCAGTACTTC.

This clone was recorded only once. The J gene is TRBJ2-2, the V gene TRBV5-1; weak D call: TRBD2 (6 bases). Germline CDR1 SGHRS, CDR2 YFSETQ. This CDR3 comprises 15 residues. V gave up 4 bases and J gave up 7 bases, with 17 bases separating them. The CDR3 DNA follows: TGCGCCAGCAGCCTTGACAGCGGGCCGGGCGGGGAGCTGTTTTTT. Residues: CASSLDSGPGGELFF.